This T cell receptor beta chain was retrieved from a study of early T cells in non-severe SARS-CoV-2 infection. Across the study: Chains were unpaired, as sequencing was done on bulk RNA from unsorted whole blood.

Germline V gene lookup returns CDR1 SGHDN and CDR2 FVKESK. V was clipped by 1 base and J by 0 bases, with 10 bases between them. The CDR3 has 16 amino acids. General study points: CD4 and private specificities were missed by VDJdb matching, which favored anti-spike CD8 responses.

The protocol attached unique molecular identifiers to individual cDNA molecules. TCRdb called the 5' RACE reads again in MiXCR, with one record for every CDR3 protein. The repertoire has approximately 99,000 distinct CDR3 sequences, 9.5% to 13% of them found once; the top ten carry 3.1%. This clonotype has just a few counts. The antigen remains unidentified. Sequenced material: whole blood. The chain is built from TRBV14 and TRBJ1-3; D unresolved. This receptor was obtained from an adult who was a healthcare worker with PCR-confirmed SARS-CoV-2 infection or an uninfected control (not recorded which). This CDR3 reads CASSQVRTTSGNTIYF. The CDR3 coding sequence is TGTGCCAGCAGCCAAGTGAGGACGACCTCTGGAAACACCATATATTTT. The full variable domain, with the rest looked up from reference TRBV14 and TRBJ1-3, is EAGVTQFPSHSVIEKGQTVTLRCDPISGHDNLYWYRRVMGKEIKFLLHFVKESKQDESGMPNNRFLAERTGGTYSTLKVQPAELEDSGVYFCASSQVRTTSGNTIYFGEGSWLTVV.